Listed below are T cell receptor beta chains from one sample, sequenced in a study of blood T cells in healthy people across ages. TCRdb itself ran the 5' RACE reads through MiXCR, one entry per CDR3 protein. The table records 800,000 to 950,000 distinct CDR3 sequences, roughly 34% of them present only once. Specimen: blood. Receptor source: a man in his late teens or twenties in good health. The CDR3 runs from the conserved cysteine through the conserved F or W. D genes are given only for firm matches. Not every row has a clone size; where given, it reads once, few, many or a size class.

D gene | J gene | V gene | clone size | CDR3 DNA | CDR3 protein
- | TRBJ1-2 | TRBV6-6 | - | TGTGCCAGCAGCCCGCTAGCAGGGGACCAATATGGCTACACCTTC | CASSPLAGDQYGYTF
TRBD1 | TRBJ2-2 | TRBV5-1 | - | TGCGCCAGCAGCGCACAGGGGAGCACCGGGGAGCTGTTTTTT | CASSAQGSTGELFF
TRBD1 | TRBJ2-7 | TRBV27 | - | TGTGCCCCAGTTCCCACAGGGGCCATCTACGAGCAGTACTTC | CAPVPTGAIYEQYF
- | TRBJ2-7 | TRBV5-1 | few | TGCGCCAGCAGCTTCGGAGGGGGCATAAGCTACGAGCAGTACTTC | CASSFGGGISYEQYF
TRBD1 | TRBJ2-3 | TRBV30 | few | TGTGTCAGGAAGTGGGGACAGGGTGCAGATACGCAGTATTTT | CVRKWGQGADTQYF
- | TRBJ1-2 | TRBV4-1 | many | TGCGCCAGCAGCCAACCACTAGCGGGGTCTAACTATGGCTACACCTTC | CASSQPLAGSNYGYTF
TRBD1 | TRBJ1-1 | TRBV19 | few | TGTGCCAGTAGTATAGGGGACAGGACGAAGGTAACTGAAGCTTTCTTT | CASSIGDRTKVTEAFF
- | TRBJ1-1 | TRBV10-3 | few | TGTGCCGCCGGGAACCCCGATCTTGAAGCTTTCTTT | CAAGNPDLEAFF
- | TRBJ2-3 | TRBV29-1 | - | TGCAGCGGACGCAGAGGACTTGGTTCAGATACGCAGTATTTT | CSGRRGLGSDTQYF
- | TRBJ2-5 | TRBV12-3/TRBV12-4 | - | TGTGCCAGCAGCCCACAGAGGGAAGGGGAGACCCAGTACTTC | CASSPQREGETQYF
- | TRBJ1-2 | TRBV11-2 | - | TGTGCCAGCAGCTTAGTAGAAGGATACTGCTACACCTTC | CASSLVEGYCYTF
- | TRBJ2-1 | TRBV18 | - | TGTGCCAGCTCGGGGGGGCCCAATGAGCAGTTCTTC | CASSGGPNEQFF
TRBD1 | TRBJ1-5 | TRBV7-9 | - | TGTGCCAGCAGCAAACAGGGGGGGACAAATCAGCCCCAGCATTTT | CASSKQGGTNQPQHF
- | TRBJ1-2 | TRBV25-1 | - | TGTGCCAGCAGTGAATATAACAGCTTGTGGGGCTACACCTTC | CASSEYNSLWGYTF
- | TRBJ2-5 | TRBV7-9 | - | TGTGCCAGCAGCTTAGCGTCAGGGACCGAAGAGACCCAGTACTTC | CASSLASGTEETQYF
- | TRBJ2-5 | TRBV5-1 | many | TGCGCCAGCAGCTTGGGTTCGAGTCAAGAGACCCAGTACTTC | CASSLGSSQETQYF
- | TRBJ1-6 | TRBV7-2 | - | TGTGCCAGCAGCAGCCGGGACACCCATAATTCACCCCTCCACTTT | CASSSRDTHNSPLHF
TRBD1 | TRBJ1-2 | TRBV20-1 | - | TGCAGTGCGTGGGACAGACACCTAGGGGGCTACACCTTC | CSAWDRHLGGYTF
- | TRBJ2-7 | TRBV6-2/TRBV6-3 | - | TGTGCCAGCAGCCCACAGGTCGCTCACGAGCAGTACTTC | CASSPQVAHEQYF
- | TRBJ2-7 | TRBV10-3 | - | TGTGCCATCAGGGACTTACAGGGCCTCGGGGGTGAGCAGTACTTC | CAIRDLQGLGGEQYF
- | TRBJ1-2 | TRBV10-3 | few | TGTGCCGTAAAAGACCCAAACTATGGCTACACCTTC | CAVKDPNYGYTF
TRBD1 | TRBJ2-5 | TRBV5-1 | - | TGCGCCAGCAGCTCGGGACAGCCCCAAGAGACCCAGTACTTC | CASSSGQPQETQYF
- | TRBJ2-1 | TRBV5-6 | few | TGTGCCAGCACCTTGGGCAGGGCCTACAATGAGCAGTTCTTC | CASTLGRAYNEQFF
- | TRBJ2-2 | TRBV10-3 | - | TGTGCCATCAGTGGCGGGGCTGGCACCGGGGAGCTGTTTTTT | CAISGGAGTGELFF
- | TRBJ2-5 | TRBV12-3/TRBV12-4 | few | TGTGCCAGCATGGCAGGGTCCAAGGGGGAGACCCAGTACTTC | CASMAGSKGETQYF
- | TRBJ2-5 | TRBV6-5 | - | TGTGCCAGCAGTTACTCGATCCAGAGCCAAGAGACCCAGTACTTC | CASSYSIQSQETQYF
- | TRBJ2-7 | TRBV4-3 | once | TGCGCCAGCAGCCAAGAGACAGGATCGAACAATGAGCAGTACTTC | CASSQETGSNNEQYF
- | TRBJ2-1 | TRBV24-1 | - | TGTGCCACCAGTGATTTGGGCAGGGCGGCCTACAATGAGCAGTTCTTC | CATSDLGRAAYNEQFF
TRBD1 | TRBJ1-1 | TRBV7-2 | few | TGTGCCAGCAGCCATGACCCGGGACAGGGGAACACTGAAGCTTTCTTT | CASSHDPGQGNTEAFF
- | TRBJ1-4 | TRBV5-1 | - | TGCGCCAGCAGCGCCCTCCTAGGAGCAACTAATGAAAAACTGTTTTTT | CASSALLGATNEKLFF
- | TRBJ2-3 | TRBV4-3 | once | TGCGCCAGCAGCCAGGCTTTAGGGCGAGCGAGGGGAAATACGCAGTATTTT | CASSQALGRARGNTQYF
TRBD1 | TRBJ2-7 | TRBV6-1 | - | TGTGCCAGCAGTGAAGCCGAAGACAGGGCCCGCGAGCAGTACTTC | CASSEAEDRAREQYF
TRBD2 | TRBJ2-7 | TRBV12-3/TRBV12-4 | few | TGTGCCAGCAGCATAGCGGGGGGGCCTTACGAGCAGTACTTC | CASSIAGGPYEQYF
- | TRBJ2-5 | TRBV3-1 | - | TGTGCCAGCAGCCAAATTGAGACCCAGTACTTC | CASSQIETQYF
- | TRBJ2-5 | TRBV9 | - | TGTGCCAGCAGCGTCCGGGCTCAAGAGACCCAGTACTTC | CASSVRAQETQYF
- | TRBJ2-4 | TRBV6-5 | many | TGTGCCAGCTCGTCCCCCATCCGAGCCAAAAACATTCAGTACTTC | CASSSPIRAKNIQYF
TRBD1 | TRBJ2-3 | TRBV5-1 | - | TGCGCCAGCAGCTTGGCCGAGAGGACAGGGTGGGTGGATACGCAGTATTTT | CASSLAERTGWVDTQYF
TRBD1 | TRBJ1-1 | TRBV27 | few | TGTGCCAGCAAAAACAGGGGAGCTAACGCTGAAGCTTTCTTT | CASKNRGANAEAFF